Following are 5 T cell receptor beta chains from one sample sequenced in a study of technical replicates of blood from a handful of donors. The repertoire was sequenced with immunoSEQ multiplex PCR; TCRdb's copy has only in-frame clones and lacks some. Of tens of thousands of clones listed, around 97% are singletons. Sequencing was done on a sample of T cells isolated from PBMCs. These receptors were obtained from a human donor in good health.

V is TRBV7-6 and J is TRBJ1-5, with 9 positions matching TRBD1. The CDR3 has 17 amino acids. Germline CDR1 SGHVS, CDR2 FNYEAQ. Germline trimming cut 4 bases from V and 7 bases from J; bases unmatched to any gene: 14. The CDR3 protein is CASSSRDRERIGQPQHF. DNA for the CDR3: TGTGCCAGCAGCTCCCGGGACAGGGAGCGGATTGGACAGCCCCAGCATTTT.

The chain recombines TRBV30 with TRBJ1-2; no reliable D call. Germline V lookup: CDR1 GTSNPN, CDR2 SVGIG (reference sequence). V lost 2 bases and J 6 bases, leaving 7 bases between the germline ends. The length of the CDR3 is 11 residues. The CDR3 DNA sequence: TGTGCCTGGAGTAGCGATGATGGCTACACCTTC. It yields the protein CAWSSDDGYTF. Full variable domain (outside the CDR3, taken from reference TRBV30 and TRBJ1-2): SQTIHQWPATLVQPVGSPLSLECTVEGTSNPNLYWYRQAAGRGLQLLFYSVGIGQISSEVPQNLSASRPQDRQFILSSKKLLLSDSGFYLCAWSSDDGYTFGSGTRLTVV.

The chain uses TRBV4-1 and TRBJ2-1, with TRBD1 matching 7 bases. This CDR3 has 15 amino acids. Germline V lookup: CDR1 MGHRA, CDR2 YSYEKL. V was clipped by 3 bases and J by 0 bases; unmatched bases: 2. The CDR3 coding sequence is TGCGCCAGCAGCCAGGGACAGATCTCCTACAATGAGCAGTTCTTC. This sequence encodes CASSQGQISYNEQFF.

The chain carries TRBV6-1 and TRBJ1-2, with 8 bases lining up with TRBD1. CDR1 and CDR2 (germline): MNHNS, SASEGT. V lost 3 bases, J lost 8 bases, and 14 bases stayed unmatched. The CDR3 runs 16 residues. This CDR3 is CASSDRWTGNAGGYTF. The CDR3 coding sequence is TGTGCCAGCAGTGACCGGTGGACAGGGAACGCGGGCGGCTACACCTTC.

The chain carries TRBV5-1 and TRBJ1-2; TRBD1 matches 7 bases. Germline V gives CDR1 SGHRS, CDR2 YFSETQ. The CDR3 sequence is 13 residues long. The J segment lost 4 bases and the V segment lost 5 bases, leaving 5 bases of the junction unmatched. The CDR3 bases are TGCGCCAGCAGGTCGACAGGGACCTATGGCTACACCTTC. This gives the protein CASRSTGTYGYTF.